This T cell receptor beta chain was identified in a study of cytomegalovirus exposure and HLA in healthy donors. Study-wide results and limits: The authors listed roughly 150 TCR beta chains as cytomegalovirus-associated.

The study ran its PCR with 60 Vbeta and 13 Jbeta primers. Produced via immunoSEQ multiplex PCR; TCRdb's table is partial and in-frame only. This sample has about 130,000 clones; about four fifths occur once, and the top ten carry approximately 3.5%. V trimming: 5 bases; J trimming: 9 bases; junction bases outside the gene matches: 12. CDR1 SGHVS and CDR2 FQNEAQ come from the germline V gene. This CDR3 has 17 amino acids. This clone was observed a few times. Its antigen is unknown. The chain carries TRBV7-8 and TRBJ2-1; 14 bases are shared with TRBD2. The source is a woman aged 40 to 50 in good health and CMV-seropositive. Sample: PBMCs. CDR3 bases: TGTGCCAGCAGCCCCGGGGGAGGGACTAGCGGGAGAACTGAGCAGTTCTTC. Translation gives CASSPGGGTSGRTEQFF. The entire variable domain, with the rest obtained from reference TRBV7-8 and TRBJ2-1, is as follows: GAGVSQSPRYKVAKRGQDVALRCDPISGHVSLFWYQQALGQGPEFLTYFQNEAQLDKSGLPSDRFFAERPEGSVSTLKIQRTQQEDSAVYLCASSPGGGTSGRTEQFFGPGTRLTVL.